This T cell receptor (beta chain) was recovered during a study of T-cell memory formation after mild COVID-19 (dated by TCRdb to the early 2020s). About the full investigation: TCR sequence clusters from the two donors were largely donor specific. T-cell clones expanding and contracting after mild COVID-19 in a couple of donors were tracked by longitudinal TCRalpha and TCRbeta repertoire sequencing. Two young, previously healthy adult volunteers made up the cohort, one male and one female.

PBMCs were isolated by Ficoll-Paque density gradient centrifugation. Beyond this particular receptor, the publication reports: SARS-CoV-2 specificity of the second-wave clones peaking on day 37 was not confirmed. From day 15 to 85, contracting clones showed balanced CD4/CD8 phenotypes, whereas a second wave of clones that expanded from day 15 to 37 leaned towards CD4+. Some responding clones were found in pre-infection memory, which suggests that pre-existing cross-reactive memory T cells took part in the SARS-CoV-2 response. Contracting CD4+ clones turned up mainly in the CM and EM memory subsets, whereas EMRA was where CD8+ clones were enriched. Only two mild cases were covered in the study, and larger cohorts including severe cases with pre-infection samples were considered necessary.

Only a few counts were recorded for this clonotype. The antigen it recognizes is unknown. No much larger clone is present one base from it, and per-base qualities are unavailable. The listed sequencing device is Illumina NovaSeq 6000. TCRalpha and TCRbeta cDNA libraries were built by 5'RACE with constant-segment primers, adding sample barcodes and unique molecular identifiers. RNA was extracted from every sample with Trizol reagent. Library amplification was performed in two PCR steps, and a second sample barcode and Illumina TruSeq adapters were introduced in the second step. Libraries were sequenced on an Illumina NovaSeq with 2 x 150 bp paired-end reads. Concerning the study's data processing: Demultiplexing of reads and collapsing into UMI-guided consensus sequences were performed with migec v1.2.7. Using mixcr v2.1.11, UMI consensuses were aligned to TRA and TRB V and J templates and then assembled into clonotypes. A clonotype was counted as expanded or contracted only if both edgeR and NoisET called the change significant, with noise models trained on biological replicates. For edgeR calls, the cutoffs were a false discovery rate-adjusted p below 0.01 and a log2 fold-change threshold of 1. As an exploratory analysis of dynamics, max-normalized trajectories of the 1000 most abundant clonotypes were examined with PCA combined with hierarchical clustering. Each responding clone was given a CD4 or CD8 phenotype based on the CD4+ and CD8+ repertoires, which had been sequenced separately. Through fastp at Q25 and MiXCR, TCRdb rebuilt clones from the public reads, retaining in-frame beta chains. Every CDR3 protein is listed once, alongside the most common genes and DNA of its rows. The V and J calls shown here were made by TCRdb, not taken from the authors' results. In this sample the table shows more than 350,000 distinct CDR3 sequences, 20% to 25% of which occur a single time. Approximately 12% of the sample belongs to the ten largest clones.

The germline V gene (reference sequence) yields LNHDA for CDR1 and SQIVND for CDR2. Trimming leaves V shorter by 6 bases and J shorter by 2 bases, with the junction holding 3 bases beyond the gene matches. The CDR3 holds 13 amino acids from the cysteine to the phenylalanine. The only DNA kept is the CDR3, 39 bases in frame from the first base. Material: PBMCs or a T cell subset sorted from them (not recorded which). The receptor chain draws on TRBV19 and TRBJ2-7; the junction holds 8 bases that match TRBD1. This clonotype originated in an adult woman who had mild COVID-19 (a few samples of this study predate the infection). The sample titles of this study are shuffled in the database, so cell type and time point are left out; the donor was told from shared clones. The sequenced DNA: TGTGCCAGTAGCCCGACAGGGGCCTACGAGCAGTACTTC. This yields the protein CASSPTGAYEQYF.